This paragraph reports one T cell receptor (beta chain). Its specificity is not known. This sample is drawn from a study of OX40 agonist ivuxolimab in advanced cancers. Sequenced by immunoSEQ multiplex PCR; TCRdb stores in-frame clones only, minus some. The table shows 90,000 to 95,000 clones, with about 87% occurring only once. Patients with a history of autoimmune disease or on systemic immunosuppression were excluded. Sampled blood was obtained at baseline, cycle 4 day 1, and cycle 7 day 1. Whole-study findings and limits: Low levels of normalized T-cell clonal expansion also appeared in some nonresponders. Clones of CD4+ and CD8+ blood T cells grew by week 6 at doses of 0.1 to 3.0 mg/kg.

The sample consisted of CD4+ or CD8+ T cells sorted from blood, taken in a trial of the OX40 agonist ivuxolimab. The source is an adult with an advanced solid tumor such as melanoma, head and neck, liver or kidney cancer.

CDR3 region: CASSLGAGSTDTQYF. CDR3 DNA: TGTGCCAGCAGCTTAGGTGCGGGAAGCACAGATACGCAGTATTTT. This chain connects TRBV11-3 to TRBJ2-3; maybe TRBD2 (6 bases). The CDR3 loop spans 15 amino acids. Germline-derived CDR1 and CDR2 are SGHNT and YENEEA. Trimming left V 1 base short and J 0 bases short, with 8 bases between. Using reference TRBV11-3 and TRBJ2-3 for the parts outside the CDR3, the full variable domain is EAGVVQSPRYKIIEKKQPVAFWCNPISGHNTLYWYLQNLGQGPELLIRYENEEAVDDSQLPKDRFSAERLKGVDSTLKIQPAELGDSAVYLCASSLGAGSTDTQYFGPGTRLTVL.